A single sample is the source of the 9 T cell receptor beta chains below, sequenced in a study of blood T cell repertoires in COVID-19. Some clones are missing from TCRdb's copy, which holds only in-frame ones; the method was immunoSEQ multiplex PCR. Seen here are roughly 390,000 clones, more than 75% observed once, and the top ten hold about 10%. The sample taken for sequencing was peripheral blood. Receptors originate from a young woman with COVID-19, enrolled during active disease.

In its sample, this clone was seen a few times. The chain's CDR3 is CAARQGEIGELFF. DNA of the CDR3: TGTGCCGCCCGACAGGGTGAAATCGGGGAGCTGTTTTTT. V usage is TRBV12-3 or TRBV12-4 and J usage is TRBJ2-2; 7 bases line up with TRBD1. The trim removed 11 bases at V and 7 bases at J, leaving 10 bases unmatched. This CDR3 contains 13 residues.

This clone was observed once. This chain links TRBV2 with TRBJ2-7; TRBD1 might be the D (5 bases). This CDR3 has 11 residues. The ends were cut back, 10 bases at V and 6 bases at J, with 13 bases in the middle. Per the germline V gene, CDR1 is SNHLY and CDR2 is FYNNEI. The CDR3 DNA follows: TGTGCCACTTCACAGGTCTCCGAGCAGTACTTC. Amino acid sequence: CATSQVSEQYF.

This rearrangement joins TRBV10-3 to TRBJ2-2, with D unclear. V was shortened by 7 bases and J by 8 bases, with 14 bases between the two germline ends. CDR1 and CDR2 (germline): ENHRY, SYGVKD. There are 13 residues in the CDR3. Written as DNA, the CDR3 is TGTGCCATCACCGCGGCCCTCGGTGGGGAGCTGTTTTTT. Translation gives CAITAALGGELFF.

This rearrangement joins TRBV4-1 to TRBJ2-1, with D perhaps matching TRBD2 (5 bases). Germline values: CDR1 MGHRA, CDR2 YSYEKL. This CDR3 contains 13 residues. With 3 bases removed from V and 8 bases from J, the gap between germline ends came to 11 bases. CDR3: CASSQLTSDEQFF. In nucleotides, the CDR3 is TGCGCCAGCAGCCAGCTCACTAGTGATGAGCAGTTCTTC.

This clone appeared once. This chain uses TRBV18 with TRBJ2-7; 11 positions agree with TRBD1. The CDR3 runs to 14 residues. With V trimmed by 4 bases and J by 5 bases, 4 bases remained unmatched. Germline V lookup: CDR1 KGHSH, CDR2 LQKENI. Written as DNA, the CDR3 is TGTGCCAGCTCACACGGGGACAGGGGGAACGAGCAGTACTTC. Its translation is CASSHGDRGNEQYF.

The chain employs TRBV19 and TRBJ1-5; TRBD1 might be the D (5 bases). CDR3 length: 13 amino acids. Germline values: CDR1 LNHDA, CDR2 SQIVND (reference sequence). The V and J ends lost 7 bases and 5 bases respectively, with 12 bases between them. CDR3 in amino acids: CASNGGVYQPQHF. CDR3 in DNA: TGTGCCAGTAACGGAGGGGTCTATCAGCCCCAGCATTTT.

The chain uses TRBV6-6 and TRBJ2-3; 10 nucleotides line up with TRBD2. The CDR3 extends over 15 amino acids. After removal of 6 bases from V and 0 bases from J, the junction contained 3 bases not matched to a gene. Germline V lookup: CDR1 MNHNY, CDR2 SVGAGI (reference sequence). In nucleotides, the CDR3 is TGTGCCAGCAGGTCACTAGCGGGAAGCACAGATACGCAGTATTTT. As protein: CASRSLAGSTDTQYF.

A few counts support this clone. The gene calls are TRBV11-3 and TRBJ2-1, with 12 bases lining up with TRBD2. The ends lost 5 bases at V and 10 bases at J; junction bases unmatched: 9. The CDR3 contains 15 residues. CDR1 SGHNT and CDR2 YENEEA come from the germline V gene. Here the CDR3 DNA reads TGTGCCAGCAGCGAACCGGGGACTAGCGGGCAAGAGCAGTTCTTC. As protein: CASSEPGTSGQEQFF.

The gene calls are TRBV7-3 and TRBJ2-7, with 7 bases aligning to TRBD1. CDR1 is SGHTA and CDR2 is FQGTGA in the germline V gene. This CDR3 comprises 15 residues. V shed 0 bases, J shed 2 bases, and the junction held 4 bases outside the gene matches. For the CDR3, the DNA is TGTGCCAGCAGCTTAACTGGGACAGACACCTACGAGCAGTACTTC. It is translated as CASSLTGTDTYEQYF. The whole variable domain, remainder taken from reference TRBV7-3 and TRBJ2-7, is GAGVSQTPSNKVTEKGKYVELRCDPISGHTALYWYRQSLGQGPEFLIYFQGTGAADDSGLPNDRFFAVRPEGSVSTLKIQRTERGDSAVYLCASSLTGTDTYEQYFGPGTRLTVT.